Presented here are 10 T cell receptor beta chains from one specimen sequenced in a study of technical replicates of blood from a few donors. TCRdb's table, derived via immunoSEQ multiplex PCR, lists solely in-frame clones and lacks some. The repertoire holds 14,000 or so clones, with roughly 80% as singletons. Sequences were obtained from PBMCs. The receptors derive from a human donor in good health.

This clone came up a few times. The V gene is TRBV28, the J gene TRBJ1-1; no clear D gene. Germline V CDR1 and CDR2: MDHEN, SYDVKM. The CDR3 contains 14 residues. Trimming took off 7 bases at V and 3 bases at J, with 15 bases between the two ends. CDR3 sequence reads: CASTLPRVDTEAFF. Here the CDR3 DNA reads TGTGCCAGCACCCTCCCGCGGGTGGACACTGAAGCTTTCTTT.

This clone was counted a few times. This rearrangement joins TRBV27 to TRBJ1-5; 11 bases are shared with TRBD1. Germline values: CDR1 MNHEY, CDR2 SMNVEV (reference sequence). The V gene end was trimmed by 5 bases and the J gene end by 6 bases; junction bases not matched to a gene: 3. The CDR3 has 14 residues. The CDR3 DNA reads TGTGCCAGCAGTCCCGGGACAGGGGGTCAGCCCCAGCATTTT. Encoded protein: CASSPGTGGQPQHF.

The genes are TRBV5-1 and TRBJ2-5; 7 bases line up with TRBD2. This CDR3 contains 16 residues. Trimming cost V 0 bases and J 4 bases; bases outside gene matches: 9. Germline CDR1 SGHRS, CDR2 YFSETQ. DNA of the CDR3: TGCGCCAGCAGCTTGGGTGGACTAGATATAGGAGAGACCCAGTACTTC. It specifies CASSLGGLDIGETQYF.

The chain couples TRBV30 to TRBJ2-7, with 8 bases matching TRBD1. The CDR3 runs 13 residues. V was pared by 2 bases and J by 2 bases, with 2 bases of the junction left unmatched. CDR1 and CDR2 from the germline V gene are GTSNPN and SVGIG (reference sequence). Written as DNA, the CDR3 is TGTGCCTGGAGTTTACAGGGGGCCTACGAGCAGTACTTC. Encoded protein: CAWSLQGAYEQYF.

This chain links TRBV7-2 with TRBJ1-1; a possible D gene is TRBD1 (6 bases). CDR3 size: 13 residues. CDR1 SGHTA and CDR2 FQGNSA come from the germline V gene. V was shortened by 5 bases and J by 3 bases, with 10 bases between the two germline ends. CDR3 loop: CASSQGSHTEAFF. CDR3 coding DNA: TGTGCCAGCAGCCAGGGGTCCCACACTGAAGCTTTCTTT.

The J gene is TRBJ1-1, the V gene TRBV7-3, with 7 bases matching TRBD1. Germline V lookup: CDR1 SGHTA, CDR2 FQGTGA. V was clipped by 3 bases and J by 8 bases; unmatched bases: 6. This CDR3 is 13 amino acids long. The CDR3 sequence: CASSLTQDREAFF. The CDR3 DNA follows: TGTGCCAGCAGCTTGACCCAGGACAGGGAAGCTTTCTTT. The whole variable domain, filled in from reference TRBV7-3 and TRBJ1-1, reads GAGVSQTPSNKVTEKGKYVELRCDPISGHTALYWYRQSLGQGPEFLIYFQGTGAADDSGLPNDRFFAVRPEGSVSTLKIQRTERGDSAVYLCASSLTQDREAFFGQGTRLTVV.

This chain connects TRBV11-2 to TRBJ1-5; 7 bases match TRBD1. V lost 3 bases to trimming and J lost 3 bases; unmatched junction nucleotides: 5. Germline V lookup: CDR1 SGHAT, CDR2 FQNNGV. CDR3 length: 15 residues. CDR3 sequence reads: CASSLGTVPNQPQHF. CDR3 in DNA: TGTGCCAGCAGCTTGGGGACAGTCCCCAATCAGCCCCAGCATTTT.

The chain recombines TRBV30 with TRBJ2-2; no reliable D call. Per the germline V gene, CDR1 is GTSNPN and CDR2 is SVGIG (reference sequence). Trimming cost V 1 base and J 3 bases, with 3 bases left between them. The CDR3 has 12 amino acids. The CDR3 sequence is CAWSAYTGELFF. The CDR3 region has the DNA TGTGCCTGGAGTGCCTACACCGGGGAGCTGTTTTTT. The variable domain in full, with the rest retrieved from reference TRBV30 and TRBJ2-2, is SQTIHQWPATLVQPVGSPLSLECTVEGTSNPNLYWYRQAAGRGLQLLFYSVGIGQISSEVPQNLSASRPQDRQFILSSKKLLLSDSGFYLCAWSAYTGELFFGEGSRLTVL.

The V call is TRBV30, the J call TRBJ2-3, with D possibly matching TRBD1 (5 bases). The CDR3 is 14 residues long. From germline, CDR1 is GTSNPN and CDR2 SVGIG (reference sequence). V shed 4 bases and J shed 2 bases, with 13 bases lying between them. The CDR3 loop is CAWTRASATDTQYF. CDR3 DNA sequence: TGTGCCTGGACCAGGGCCTCGGCCACAGATACGCAGTATTTT. The full variable domain, in which reference TRBV30 and TRBJ2-3 provide the parts outside the CDR3, is SQTIHQWPATLVQPVGSPLSLECTVEGTSNPNLYWYRQAAGRGLQLLFYSVGIGQISSEVPQNLSASRPQDRQFILSSKKLLLSDSGFYLCAWTRASATDTQYFGPGTRLTVL.

This chain uses TRBV27 with TRBJ2-5; 7 nucleotides match TRBD1. The V segment lost 0 bases and the J segment 1 base; nucleotides outside the gene matches: 5. The germline CDR1 and CDR2 sequences are MNHEY and SMNVEV (reference sequence). The CDR3 has 16 amino acids. For the CDR3, the DNA is TGTGCCAGCAGTTTATCGGGGACAGACATCCAAGAGACCCAGTACTTC. The encoded protein is CASSLSGTDIQETQYF.